These T cell receptor beta chains were read from a single sample in a study of shared clonotypes between healthy human individuals. Assay used: immunoSEQ multiplex PCR; TCRdb lists only in-frame clones, some missing. The profile covers roughly 890,000 clones, with nearly 95% appearing a single time and less than 25% taken by the ten largest. Sequenced material: naive CD8+ T cells sorted from blood. The source of these receptors is a man younger than 40 in good health. Each CDR3 is given with its conserved first and last residue. D genes are given only for firm matches. Size is omitted from some rows. Given values are once, few, many or a class for expanded clones.

13	TRBV4-1	once	-	TRBJ2-7	CASSWSSSYEQYF	TGCGCCAGCAGCTGGTCATCGTCGTACGAGCAGTACTTC
16	TRBV5-8	-	-	TRBJ2-7	CASSFPGRTRDYEQYF	TGTGCCAGCAGCTTCCCGGGACGTACTCGGGACTACGAGCAGTACTTC
16	TRBV10-3	-	-	TRBJ2-1	CASGRGGGSSYNEQFF	TGTGCCTCGGGGAGGGGAGGGGGGAGCTCCTACAATGAGCAGTTCTTC
14	TRBV19	-	-	TRBJ1-1	CVSGSAGSDTEAFF	TGTGTCAGTGGATCCGCAGGGTCTGACACTGAAGCTTTCTTT
15	TRBV28	once	TRBD2	TRBJ2-3	CASSVESGRADTQYF	TGTGCCAGCAGTGTGGAAAGCGGGAGGGCAGATACGCAGTATTTT
13	TRBV7-9	-	-	TRBJ1-4	CASSLDPDEKLFF	TGTGCCAGCAGCCTAGATCCGGATGAAAAACTGTTTTTT
14	TRBV27	-	-	TRBJ1-5	CASAGHLRGQPQHF	TGTGCCAGCGCGGGACATCTCCGAGGTCAGCCCCAGCATTTT
12	TRBV14	-	-	TRBJ2-1	CASSGAYNEQFF	TGTGCCAGCTCGGGGGCTTACAATGAGCAGTTCTTC
14	TRBV27	-	-	TRBJ1-1	CASTSGGTAEKAFF	TGTGCCAGCACTTCGGGAGGGACGGCCGAAAAAGCTTTCTTT
15	TRBV7-9	-	TRBD2	TRBJ2-7	CASSPAAGGPYEQYF	TGTGCCAGCAGCCCCGCGGCGGGAGGCCCCTACGAGCAGTACTTC
15	TRBV5-4	once	TRBD2	TRBJ2-1	CASSSGGGTYNEQFF	TGTGCCAGCAGCTCTGGCGGGGGAACCTACAATGAGCAGTTCTTC
12	TRBV2	-	-	TRBJ2-1	CASGTSYNEQFF	TGTGCCAGTGGGACCTCCTACAATGAGCAGTTCTTC
15	TRBV27	-	-	TRBJ1-4	CASSSTVATNEKLFF	TGTGCCAGCAGTTCGACAGTAGCAACTAATGAAAAACTGTTTTTT
16	TRBV7-8	-	TRBD2	TRBJ2-1	CASSRPSGMGNDEQFF	TGTGCCAGCAGCCGACCTAGCGGGATGGGGAATGATGAGCAGTTCTTC
18	TRBV4-3	-	-	TRBJ2-1	CASSQDANVLSLNNEQFF	TGCGCCAGCAGCCAAGACGCGAACGTACTAAGCTTGAACAATGAGCAGTTCTTC
13	TRBV6-5	-	-	TRBJ2-7	CASSPRSSYEQYF	TGTGCCAGCAGCCCCAGGAGCTCCTACGAGCAGTACTTC
14	TRBV29-1	once	-	TRBJ2-7	CSGLGTPNSYEQYF	TGCAGCGGACTAGGGACACCGAATTCCTACGAGCAGTACTTC
14	TRBV19	once	TRBD1	TRBJ1-1	CASRDQGANSEAFF	TGTGCCAGTAGAGACCAGGGGGCAAATTCTGAAGCTTTCTTT
15	TRBV9	-	-	TRBJ1-4	CASSVGVALIEKLFF	TGTGCCAGCAGCGTGGGTGTCGCCCTAATTGAAAAACTGTTTTTT
17	TRBV7-9	-	-	TRBJ1-2	CASSLGGAGETNYGYTF	TGTGCCAGCAGCTTAGGCGGGGCAGGAGAAACTAACTATGGCTACACCTTC
20	TRBV9	-	TRBD2	TRBJ2-1	CASSVGGGLAGASSYNEQFF	TGTGCCAGCAGCGTAGGGGGAGGACTAGCGGGAGCGAGCTCCTACAATGAGCAGTTCTTC
13	TRBV19	-	-	TRBJ1-2	CASSIGRNYGYTF	TGTGCCAGTAGTATTGGCAGGAACTATGGCTACACCTTC
13	TRBV11-2	-	-	TRBJ2-7	CASSPGTPYEQYF	TGTGCCAGCAGCCCTGGGACCCCCTACGAGCAGTACTTC
11	TRBV2	-	-	TRBJ1-1	CASQGGIMAFF	TGTGCCAGCCAAGGGGGAATAATGGCTTTCTTT
14	TRBV7-9	once	-	TRBJ1-4	CASSTYLGAEKLFF	TGTGCCAGCAGCACCTACCTCGGGGCCGAAAAACTGTTTTTT
17	TRBV7-6	-	TRBD2	TRBJ2-7	CASSLGLAGEAQSEQYF	TGTGCCAGCAGCTTAGGACTAGCGGGAGAAGCACAGTCCGAGCAGTACTTC
14	TRBV7-8	-	-	TRBJ1-1	CASSLGGKGTEAFF	TGTGCCAGCAGCTTGGGGGGTAAGGGCACTGAAGCTTTCTTT
14	TRBV29-1	-	-	TRBJ2-1	CSVDWRSFTNEQFF	TGCAGCGTTGACTGGCGGTCTTTTACAAATGAGCAGTTCTTC
12	TRBV15	-	-	TRBJ2-7	CATSMGHYEQYF	TGTGCCACCAGCATGGGGCACTACGAGCAGTACTTC
16	TRBV19	-	TRBD1	TRBJ2-5	CASSIRTGGAGETQYF	TGTGCCAGTAGTATAAGGACAGGGGGCGCCGGGGAGACCCAGTACTTC
15	TRBV7-9	-	-	TRBJ1-1	CASSIRGGGFREAFF	TGTGCCAGCAGCATTAGGGGCGGGGGTTTTCGTGAAGCTTTCTTT
16	TRBV7-3	-	-	TRBJ2-3	CASSLMGAGSTDTQYF	TGTGCCAGCAGCTTAATGGGGGCAGGCAGCACAGATACGCAGTATTTT
16	TRBV5-1	-	-	TRBJ2-3	CASSQWGSRGTDTQYF	TGCGCCAGCAGCCAATGGGGGTCTAGGGGTACAGATACGCAGTATTTT
15	TRBV19	-	-	TRBJ1-5	CASSIGWVRNQPQHF	TGTGCCAGTAGTATTGGGTGGGTCCGTAATCAGCCCCAGCATTTT
18	TRBV19	-	TRBD1	TRBJ2-1	CASSIDRGLESSYNEQFF	TGTGCCAGTAGTATTGACAGGGGGCTTGAGAGCTCCTACAATGAGCAGTTCTTC
13	TRBV19	-	TRBD1	TRBJ2-7	CASSGTGDYEQYF	TGTGCCAGTAGTGGGACAGGGGACTACGAGCAGTACTTC
14	TRBV27	-	TRBD2	TRBJ2-7	CASSYSLADYEQYF	TGTGCCAGCAGTTATTCGCTAGCGGACTACGAGCAGTACTTC
14	TRBV27	-	-	TRBJ2-1	CASRIVAGLNEQFF	TGTGCCAGCAGGATTGTGGCGGGCCTCAATGAGCAGTTCTTC
15	TRBV27	-	-	TRBJ1-1	CASSSRAGGNTEAFF	TGTGCCAGCAGTTCGAGGGCGGGGGGGAACACTGAAGCTTTCTTT
15	TRBV4-1	once	-	TRBJ2-5	CASSRQLGDSETQYF	TGCGCCAGCAGCCGCCAACTAGGGGATTCAGAGACCCAGTACTTC
17	TRBV7-2	-	TRBD2	TRBJ2-2	CASSLGLAGGNTGELFF	TGTGCCAGCAGCCTAGGACTAGCGGGAGGGAACACCGGGGAGCTGTTTTTT
14	TRBV29-1	once	-	TRBJ2-6	CSVPESSGANVLTF	TGCAGCGTACCGGAGAGCTCTGGGGCCAACGTCCTGACTTTC
18	TRBV28	-	-	TRBJ1-5	CASSFGLTRIYSNQPQHF	TGTGCCAGCAGTTTCGGCTTAACGCGGATTTATAGCAATCAGCCCCAGCATTTT
15	TRBV19	-	-	TRBJ2-7	CASSLVWGHRGEQYF	TGTGCCAGTAGCCTTGTTTGGGGCCACCGGGGCGAGCAGTACTTC
17	TRBV25-1	-	-	TRBJ2-7	CASSDRGLGREFYEQYF	TGTGCCAGCAGTGATAGGGGATTGGGACGGGAGTTCTACGAGCAGTACTTC
12	TRBV29-1	-	-	TRBJ2-7	CSVEGLEYEQYF	TGCAGCGTTGAAGGGCTGGAATACGAGCAGTACTTC
13	TRBV6-4	few	-	TRBJ2-2	CASSERQYGELFF	TGTGCCAGCAGTGAGCGCCAATATGGGGAGCTGTTTTTT
14	TRBV13	-	-	TRBJ2-1	CASSSRDGSHEQFF	TGTGCCAGCAGCTCCCGGGACGGATCCCATGAGCAGTTCTTC
16	TRBV4-1	-	-	TRBJ2-6	CASSQQTGTGANVLTF	TGCGCCAGCAGTCAACAAACAGGGACTGGGGCCAACGTCCTGACTTTC
17	TRBV7-2	once	-	TRBJ1-4	CASSFFGRAATNEKLFF	TGTGCCAGCAGCTTCTTCGGTCGGGCAGCAACTAATGAAAAACTGTTTTTT
13	TRBV4-1	-	-	TRBJ2-1	CASSLSADNEQFF	TGCGCCAGCAGCCTATCCGCCGACAATGAGCAGTTCTTC
11	TRBV6-5	-	-	TRBJ2-7	CASSDNGEQYF	TGTGCCAGCAGTGACAATGGGGAGCAGTACTTC
13	TRBV6-4	-	-	TRBJ1-5	CASSSGPNQPQHF	TGTGCCAGCTCCTCCGGTCCGAATCAGCCCCAGCATTTT
12	TRBV2	-	-	TRBJ2-3	CASIESGDTQYF	TGTGCCAGCATCGAATCTGGAGATACGCAGTATTTT
15	TRBV4-3	-	TRBD2	TRBJ2-1	CASSSRTSGRDEQFF	TGCGCCAGCAGCAGCCGGACTAGCGGGAGGGATGAGCAGTTCTTC
15	TRBV19	once	-	TRBJ2-5	CASSNGRTVQETQYF	TGTGCCAGTAGTAATGGACGGACCGTCCAAGAGACCCAGTACTTC
16	TRBV27	once	TRBD1	TRBJ1-4	CASSPIPGQGNEKLFF	TGTGCCAGCAGTCCAATACCGGGACAGGGTAATGAAAAACTGTTTTTT
11	TRBV27	-	-	TRBJ2-7	CASKTGREQYF	TGTGCCAGCAAGACAGGGAGGGAGCAGTACTTC